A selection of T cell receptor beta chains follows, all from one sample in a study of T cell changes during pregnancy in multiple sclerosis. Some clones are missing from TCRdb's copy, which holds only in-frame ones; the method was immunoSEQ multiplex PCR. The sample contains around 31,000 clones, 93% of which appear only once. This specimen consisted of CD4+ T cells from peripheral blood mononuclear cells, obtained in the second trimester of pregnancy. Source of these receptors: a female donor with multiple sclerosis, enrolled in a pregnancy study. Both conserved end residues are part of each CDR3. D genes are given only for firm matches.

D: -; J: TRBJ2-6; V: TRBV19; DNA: TGTGCCAGTTCCTACCGAGGGGGGGGCCAAGGGGCCAACGTCCTGACTTTC; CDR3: CASSYRGGGQGANVLTF
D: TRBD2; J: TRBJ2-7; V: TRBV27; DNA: TGTGCCAGCAGGTTAATGGGACTAGCGGGAGAATACGAGCAGTACTTC; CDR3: CASRLMGLAGEYEQYF
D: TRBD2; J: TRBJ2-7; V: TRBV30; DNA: TGTGCCTGGAGTGTACTCCCGGGACTAGCGGGAGGAACTCGCTCCTACGAGCAGTACTTC; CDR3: CAWSVLPGLAGGTRSYEQYF
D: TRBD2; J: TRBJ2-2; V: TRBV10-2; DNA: TGCGCCAGCGGGCCCGGGACTAGCGGAGTAGTTAAGCTGTTTTTT; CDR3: CASGPGTSGVVKLFF
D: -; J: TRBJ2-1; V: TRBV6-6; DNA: TGTGCCAGCAGTTACTCGGTACTGAACAATGAGCAGTTCTTC; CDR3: CASSYSVLNNEQFF
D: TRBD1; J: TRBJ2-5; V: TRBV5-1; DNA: TGCGCCAGCAGCTTTCCGATCTTAGGACAGGGGTGGGCAGGGACCCAGTACTTC; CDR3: CASSFPILGQGWAGTQYF
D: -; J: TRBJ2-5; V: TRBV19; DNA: TGTGCCAGTAGTATCGGGAGCTGGGAGACCCAGTACTTC; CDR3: CASSIGSWETQYF
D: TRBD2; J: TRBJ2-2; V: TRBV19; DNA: TGTGCCAGTAGGGATATTCTTAGTCTTAAGCGGGAACGAAAGAACACCGGGGAGCTGTTTTTT; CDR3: CASRDILSLKRERKNTGELFF
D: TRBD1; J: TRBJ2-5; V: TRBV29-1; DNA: TGCAGCGTTGCAGAGGGGGCGGAGACCCAGTACTTC; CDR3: CSVAEGAETQYF
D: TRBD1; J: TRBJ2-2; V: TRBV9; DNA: TGTGCCAGCAGCGCCCACAGGGGGCAAACCGGGGAGCTGTTTTTT; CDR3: CASSAHRGQTGELFF
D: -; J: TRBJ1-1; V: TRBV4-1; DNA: TGCGCCAGCAGCCGCGAGCTGACAGTGAACACTGAAGCTTTCTTT; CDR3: CASSRELTVNTEAFF